This entry lists 2 T cell receptor beta chains sequenced from one sample in a study of cytomegalovirus exposure and HLA in healthy donors. PCR employed 60 Vbeta and 13 Jbeta primers. Sequenced by immunoSEQ multiplex PCR; TCRdb stores in-frame clones only, minus some. The sample records roughly 160,000 clones, around nine tenths being singletons. Input material: PBMCs. Receptors were obtained from a woman aged 30 to 39 in good health and CMV-seronegative.

The V and J genes are TRBV9 and TRBJ2-5, with 10 bases lining up with TRBD2. The end of the DNA is better explained by TRBJ2-7, so the J call may be wrong. The CDR3 loop spans 14 amino acids. Germline V gene sequence: CDR1 SGDLS, CDR2 YYNGEE. CDR3 coding DNA: TGTGCCAGCAGCGTAGGACTAGCGGGCTACGAGCAGTACTTC. Translated: CASSVGLAGYEQYF.

The chain is built from TRBV4-1 and TRBJ2-5; D is possibly TRBD1 (6 bases). The tail of the sequence fits TRBJ2-7 better, so the J call may be wrong. The germline CDR1 and CDR2 sequences are MGHRA and YSYEKL. The CDR3 has 13 residues. CDR3 nucleotides: TGCGCCAGCAGCGGAAACAGGGCCCACGAGCAGTACTTC. Translation: CASSGNRAHEQYF.